This TCR beta chain was obtained from a study of CD8 T cells in Susac syndrome. Random hexamers were used to reverse transcribe an amount of roughly 0.5 to 1 ug RNA. TCRdb fed the immunoSEQ multiplex PCR reads into MiXCR, producing one record per CDR3 protein. The table lists 150,000 to 200,000 distinct CDR3 sequences, about 95% of them singletons. Germline V gene lookup returns CDR1 SQVTM and CDR2 ANQGSEA. This CDR3 spans 13 amino acids. Trimming stripped 6 bases from V and 3 bases from J, with 15 bases between. This clonotype was seen a handful of times. Sequenced material: CD4+ T cells from PBMCs. This TCR was sampled from a human donor in good health. The rearrangement uses TRBV29-1 and TRBJ2-7; D is possibly TRBD1 or TRBD2 (5 bases each). The CDR3 DNA follows: TGCAGCGTCGTTCGGGATCAGGGCTACGAGCAGTACTTC. It codes for CSVVRDQGYEQYF.